This T cell receptor beta chain emerged from a study of T cell changes during pregnancy in multiple sclerosis. The repertoire was sequenced with immunoSEQ multiplex PCR; TCRdb's copy has only in-frame clones and lacks some. Here the sample spans fewer than 40,000 clones, approximately 90% being singletons. This CDR3 contains 14 residues. The germline V gene encodes CDR1 MRHNA and CDR2 SNTAGT. Trimming cost V 5 bases and J 5 bases; bases outside gene matches: 5. The chain has TRBV6-4 and TRBJ2-1; 8 bases map to TRBD2. This TCR came from a female donor with multiple sclerosis, enrolled in a pregnancy study. Here the sequenced sample was CD8+ T cells from peripheral blood mononuclear cells, taken in the first trimester of pregnancy. The CDR3 region has the DNA TGTGCCAGCAGTCGAACTAGCGGAGACAATGAGCAGTTCTTC. Protein product: CASSRTSGDNEQFF.